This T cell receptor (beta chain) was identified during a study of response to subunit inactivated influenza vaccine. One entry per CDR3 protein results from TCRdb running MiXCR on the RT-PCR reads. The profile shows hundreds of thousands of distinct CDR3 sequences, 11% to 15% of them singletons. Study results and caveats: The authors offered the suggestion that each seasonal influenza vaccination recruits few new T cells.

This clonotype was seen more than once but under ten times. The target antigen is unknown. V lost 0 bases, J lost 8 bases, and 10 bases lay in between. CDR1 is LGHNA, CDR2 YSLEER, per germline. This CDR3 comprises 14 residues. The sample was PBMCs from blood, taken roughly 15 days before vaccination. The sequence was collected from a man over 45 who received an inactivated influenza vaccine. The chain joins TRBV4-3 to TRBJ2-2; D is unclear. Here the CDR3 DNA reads TGCGCCAGCAGCCAAGAGAGGCGGTGGGGGGAGCTGTTTTTT. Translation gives CASSQERRWGELFF.